The 27 T cell receptor beta chains below come from one sample, sequenced in a study of shared clonotypes between healthy human individuals. Naive CD8 cells lacked CD45RO and underwent positive selection for CCR7, leaving out terminally differentiated effector memory CD45RA+ cells. Produced via immunoSEQ multiplex PCR; TCRdb's table is partial and in-frame only. The profile shows some 600,000 clones, 90% to 97% of them singletons. Sequenced material: naive CD8+ T cells sorted from blood. All receptors come from a woman aged 25 to 39 in good health.

Points on this clone: Other DNA sequences in this sample translate to the same CDR3. V is TRBV9 and J is TRBJ2-5, with D uncertain. Trimming left V 0 bases short and J 4 bases short, with 10 bases between. The CDR3 has 14 amino acids. In germline, CDR1 is SGDLS, CDR2 YYNGEE. CDR3 nucleotides: TGTGCCAGCAGCGTAGACAAAGGGTCAGAGACCCAGTACTTC. Translated, it gives CASSVDKGSETQYF.

This rearrangement joins TRBV12-2 to TRBJ1-2; no check of the table's D call, TRBD1, against the DNA was made. TRBV12-2 is tagged as a pseudogene. This CDR3 spans 15 amino acids. DNA for the CDR3: TGTGCAAGTCGCTTACCGCCTGACAGGGGTGATGGCTACACCTTC. Its translation is CASRLPPDRGDGYTF.

The chain carries TRBV30 and TRBJ2-5; D possibly corresponds to TRBD1 (6 bases). Gene TRBJ2-7 matches the end of the DNA better, so the J call may be wrong. Germline loops: CDR1 GTSNPN, CDR2 SVGIG (reference sequence). The CDR3 loop spans 13 amino acids. DNA for the CDR3: TGTGCCTGGAGTCCGGACAGTCGCTACGAGCAGTACTTC. Its protein product is CAWSPDSRYEQYF.

The chain combines TRBV27 with TRBJ2-2, with TRBD2 matching 7 bases. Germline CDR1 is MNHEY and CDR2 is SMNVEV (reference sequence). This CDR3 has 14 residues. V shed 3 bases, J shed 4 bases, and the junction held 2 bases outside the gene matches. CDR3 protein: CASSFGEGTGELFF. CDR3 nucleotides: TGTGCCAGCAGTTTTGGGGAGGGCACCGGGGAGCTGTTTTTT.

CDR3 sequence reads: CASSLGTGGDTEAFF. CDR3 nucleotide sequence: TGTGCCAGCAGTCTAGGGACAGGGGGGGACACTGAAGCTTTCTTT. This sequence joins TRBV27 and TRBJ1-1; 11 nucleotides match TRBD1. This CDR3 is 15 amino acids long. Germline V gives CDR1 MNHEY, CDR2 SMNVEV (reference sequence). Unmatched junction bases numbered 5, after V lost 5 bases and J lost 3 bases.

V is TRBV4-1 and J is TRBJ2-7; D perhaps matches TRBD2 (5 bases). In germline, CDR1 is MGHRA, CDR2 YSYEKL. This CDR3 comprises 17 residues. V gave up 0 bases and J gave up 0 bases, with 15 bases separating them. The CDR3 here is CASSQERLLGSSYEQYF. The DNA for the CDR3 is TGCGCCAGCAGCCAAGAACGGCTTTTGGGGAGCTCCTACGAGCAGTACTTC.

The chain recombines TRBV21-1 with TRBJ1-1. TRBV21-1 constitutes a pseudogene. There are 13 residues in the CDR3. CDR3 in amino acids: CASSPAENTEAFF. CDR3 nucleotide sequence: TGTGCCAGCAGTCCGGCAGAGAACACTGAAGCTTTCTTT.

This chain connects TRBV27 to TRBJ1-1, with 9 nucleotides matching TRBD1. Germline V gene sequence: CDR1 MNHEY, CDR2 SMNVEV (reference sequence). The length of the CDR3 is 14 residues. J was trimmed by 1 base and V by 8 bases; bases with no gene match: 5. The CDR3 spells CASGRGQGNTEAFF. The CDR3 coding sequence is TGTGCCAGCGGAAGGGGACAGGGGAACACTGAAGCTTTCTTT.

This chain uses TRBV28 with TRBJ2-1; no firm D call. Trimming took off 8 bases at V and 6 bases at J, with 14 bases between the two ends. The CDR3 sequence is 13 residues long. Germline CDR1 MDHEN, CDR2 SYDVKM. In DNA, the CDR3 is TGTGCCAGCTCATCACTGTCGGCCAATGAGCAGTTCTTC. It translates to CASSSLSANEQFF.

The rearrangement joins TRBV19 to TRBJ2-2; D unclear. This CDR3 has 18 amino acids. Germline loops: CDR1 LNHDA, CDR2 SQIVND (reference sequence). The ends were cut back, 0 bases at V and 0 bases at J, with 14 bases in the middle. This chain's CDR3 is CASSIDDIAATNTGELFF. For the CDR3, the DNA is TGTGCCAGTAGTATAGACGACATAGCCGCGACGAACACCGGGGAGCTGTTTTTT.

This chain connects TRBV7-9 to TRBJ2-7; D may be TRBD2 (5 bases). The V gene's germline CDR1 is SEHNR and CDR2 FQNEAQ (reference sequence). The CDR3 is made up of 12 amino acids. The V end lost 3 bases, the J end lost 12 bases, and 15 bases lay between the germline ends. As DNA, the CDR3 is TGTGCCAGCAGCTTCGATGGGGAGAGTGCGTACTTC. It translates to CASSFDGESAYF.

The chain joins TRBV5-5 to TRBJ2-2; no reliable D call. This CDR3 is 13 amino acids long. V lost 2 bases, J lost 4 bases, and 6 bases lay in between. The V gene's germline CDR1 is SGHKS and CDR2 YYEKEE (reference sequence). For the CDR3, the DNA is TGTGCCAGCAGCTTCAGTATCACCGGGGAGCTGTTTTTT. Translated, it gives CASSFSITGELFF.

The chain recombines TRBV28 with TRBJ2-1, with 10 bases that match TRBD1. The V and J ends lost 4 bases and 5 bases, in that order; junction bases with no gene match: 5. CDR1 MDHEN and CDR2 SYDVKM come from the germline V gene. The CDR3 is made up of 15 amino acids. The DNA of the CDR3 is TGTGCCAGCAGTTCCCCCGGGACAGGGGACAATGAGCAGTTCTTC. This sequence encodes CASSSPGTGDNEQFF.

The CDR3 sequence: CASSVAPSGRRADTQYF. CDR3 nucleotide sequence: TGTGCCAGCAGCGTGGCCCCTAGCGGGAGAAGGGCAGATACGCAGTATTTT. The chain employs TRBV9 and TRBJ2-3; 10 bases line up with TRBD2. The germline V gene encodes CDR1 SGDLS and CDR2 YYNGEE. V lost 2 bases to trimming and J lost 4 bases; unmatched junction nucleotides: 10. The CDR3 is 17 amino acids.

The chain carries TRBV23-1 and TRBJ2-7; TRBD1 matches 8 bases. TRBV23-1 is filed as an ORF, its function uncertain. The CDR3 loop spans 14 amino acids. V was clipped by 6 bases and J by 4 bases; unmatched bases: 8. DNA for the CDR3: TGCGCCAGCAGCCGCCGGGACAGGTTGTACGAGCAGTACTTC. It specifies CASSRRDRLYEQYF.

The chain has TRBV5-4 and TRBJ1-1, with D hard to call. V lost 2 bases and J lost 8, with 7 bases in between. The CDR3 length is 11 residues. CDR1 and CDR2 from the germline V gene are SGHNT and YYREEE (reference sequence). The chain's CDR3 is CASSFGSEAFF. The CDR3 bases are TGTGCCAGCAGCTTCGGCTCAGAAGCTTTCTTT.

The rearrangement uses TRBV7-9 and TRBJ2-1; D may be TRBD2 (6 bases). V lost 1 base, J lost 0 bases, and 10 bases lay in between. Germline V gene lookup returns CDR1 SEHNR and CDR2 FQNEAQ (reference sequence). The CDR3 is made up of 16 amino acids. CDR3 region: CASSLGGVSSYNEQFF. The DNA of the CDR3 is TGTGCCAGCAGCTTAGGGGGGGTCAGCTCCTACAATGAGCAGTTCTTC.

The rearrangement joins TRBV5-1 to TRBJ2-1; no clear D gene. CDR3 length equals 15 residues. V shed 1 base and J shed 1 base, with 9 bases lying between them. CDR1 and CDR2 (germline): SGHRS, YFSETQ. CDR3 nucleotide sequence: TGCGCCAGCAGCTTGTATATAGGGTCCTACAATGAGCAGTTCTTC. This encodes CASSLYIGSYNEQFF. Full variable domain (missing parts from reference TRBV5-1 and TRBJ2-1): KAGVTQTPRYLIKTRGQQVTLSCSPISGHRSVSWYQQTPGQGLQFLFEYFSETQRNKGNFPGRFSGRQFSNSRSEMNVSTLELGDSALYLCASSLYIGSYNEQFFGPGTRLTVL.

The V call is TRBV10-3, the J call TRBJ2-7; the D gene is possibly TRBD1 (5 bases). The germline V gene has CDR1 ENHRY and CDR2 SYGVKD. Trimming pared 3 bases from V and 4 bases from J, leaving 13 bases between. CDR3 size: 14 residues. The CDR3 DNA reads TGTGCCATCAGTGACAGGGCGAGAGGTTACGAGCAGTACTTC. Encoded protein: CAISDRARGYEQYF.

The chain uses TRBV9 and TRBJ2-1, with 8 bases that match TRBD2. The CDR3 loop spans 15 amino acids. CDR1 and CDR2 from the germline V gene are SGDLS and YYNGEE. V trimming: 0 bases; J trimming: 5 bases; junction bases outside the gene matches: 4. The CDR3 region has the DNA TGTGCCAGCAGCGTAGATCCGGGGGGGAACAATGAGCAGTTCTTC. This codes for CASSVDPGGNNEQFF.

The chain joins TRBV25-1 to TRBJ2-1; TRBD2 matches at 11 bases. Looked up from germline, CDR1 is MGHDK and CDR2 is SYGVNS. The CDR3 spans 15 residues. Unmatched junction bases numbered 4, after V lost 3 bases and J lost 6 bases. This CDR3 is CASSDSSGRINEQFF. CDR3 sequence (DNA): TGTGCCAGCAGTGATTCTAGCGGGAGGATCAATGAGCAGTTCTTC.

V is TRBV29-1 and J is TRBJ1-2; maybe TRBD1 (6 bases). Germline V lookup: CDR1 SQVTM, CDR2 ANQGSEA. The CDR3 spans 11 residues. V was cut by 5 bases and J by 6 bases, with 10 bases left in between. The CDR3 sequence is CSVLRGNGYTF. The CDR3 bases are TGCAGCGTTCTGAGGGGGAATGGCTACACCTTC.

The rearrangement joins TRBV6-6 to TRBJ2-7, with 8 positions matching TRBD1. CDR3 length: 14 amino acids. The trim removed 7 bases at V and 5 bases at J, leaving 10 bases unmatched. The germline V gene has CDR1 MNHNY and CDR2 SVGAGI (reference sequence). The CDR3, as DNA: TGTGCCAGCATTGCAGGGGGCCGAGAACACGAGCAGTACTTC. Translation: CASIAGGREHEQYF.

V is TRBV5-8 and J is TRBJ2-2, with D possibly matching TRBD2 (6 bases). This CDR3 spans 12 amino acids. Trimming took off 6 bases at V and 7 bases at J, with 10 bases between the two ends. Germline V gene sequence: CDR1 SGHTS, CDR2 YDEGEE. The CDR3 coding sequence is TGTGCCAGCAACTGGGGAGGCGGGGAGCTGTTTTTT. Its translation: CASNWGGGELFF.

This clone was seen just once. This chain connects TRBV5-6 to TRBJ2-3; 10 bases map to TRBD1. V trimming: 3 bases; J trimming: 4 bases; junction bases outside the gene matches: 5. CDR1 SGHDT and CDR2 YYEEEE come from the germline V gene. The CDR3 consists of 15 residues. CDR3 sequence: CASSSTGTGADTQYF. In DNA, the CDR3 is TGTGCCAGCAGCTCGACCGGGACAGGGGCAGATACGCAGTATTTT.

The chain recombines TRBV7-2 with TRBJ2-3; D is uncertain. The CDR3 totals 13 residues. The germline CDR1 and CDR2 sequences are SGHTA and FQGNSA. The V gene lost 2 bases and the J gene lost 0 bases, with 3 bases spanning the gap. CDR3 DNA sequence: TGTGCCAGCAGCTTACCTAGCACAGATACGCAGTATTTT. This codes for CASSLPSTDTQYF.

The rearrangement uses TRBV11-2 and TRBJ2-7; D is unclear. There are 12 residues in the CDR3. V was clipped by 4 bases and J by 0 bases, with 4 bases between them. The germline V gene has CDR1 SGHAT and CDR2 FQNNGV. The CDR3 here is CASSSSSYEQYF. The CDR3 DNA reads TGTGCCAGCAGCTCCTCCTCCTACGAGCAGTACTTC.